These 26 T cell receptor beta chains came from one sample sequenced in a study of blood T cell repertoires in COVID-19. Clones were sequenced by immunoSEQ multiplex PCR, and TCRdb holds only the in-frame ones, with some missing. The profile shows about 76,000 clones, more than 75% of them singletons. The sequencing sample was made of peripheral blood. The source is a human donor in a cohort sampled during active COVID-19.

In DNA form, the CDR3 reads TGTGCCAGCAGTGACGATTGGGGGCGCGGTGGCTACACCTTC. Translation: CASSDDWGRGGYTF. The chain uses TRBV6-4 and TRBJ1-2, with D maybe TRBD1 (6 bases). The germline V gene encodes CDR1 MRHNA and CDR2 SNTAGT. CDR3 length: 14 amino acids. Trimming left V 2 bases short and J 7 bases short, with 14 bases between.

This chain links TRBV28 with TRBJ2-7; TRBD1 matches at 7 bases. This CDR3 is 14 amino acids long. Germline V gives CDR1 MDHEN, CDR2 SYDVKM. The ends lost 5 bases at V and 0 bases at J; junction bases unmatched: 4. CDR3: CASSTYRGSYEQYF. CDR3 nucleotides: TGTGCCAGCAGTACCTACAGGGGCTCCTACGAGCAGTACTTC.

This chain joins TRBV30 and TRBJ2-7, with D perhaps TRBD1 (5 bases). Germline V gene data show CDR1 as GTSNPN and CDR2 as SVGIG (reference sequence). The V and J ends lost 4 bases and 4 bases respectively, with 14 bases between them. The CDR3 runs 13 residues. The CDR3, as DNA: TGTGCCTGGACCACCGGACATCCATACGAGCAGTACTTC. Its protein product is CAWTTGHPYEQYF.

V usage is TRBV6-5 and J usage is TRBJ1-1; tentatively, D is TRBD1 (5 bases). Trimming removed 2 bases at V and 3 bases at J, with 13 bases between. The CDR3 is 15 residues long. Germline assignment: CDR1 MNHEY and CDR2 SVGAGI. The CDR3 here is CASSYAGPDYTEAFF. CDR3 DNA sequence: TGTGCCAGCAGTTACGCGGGACCGGACTACACTGAAGCTTTCTTT.

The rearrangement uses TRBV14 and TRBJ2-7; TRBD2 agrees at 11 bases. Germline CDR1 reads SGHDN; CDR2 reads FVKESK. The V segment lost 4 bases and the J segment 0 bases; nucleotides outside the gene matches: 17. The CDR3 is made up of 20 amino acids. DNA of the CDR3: TGTGCCAGCAGCCCCCGATCTAGCGGGGGGTACCTACCAAGCTCCTACGAGCAGTACTTC. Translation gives CASSPRSSGGYLPSSYEQYF.

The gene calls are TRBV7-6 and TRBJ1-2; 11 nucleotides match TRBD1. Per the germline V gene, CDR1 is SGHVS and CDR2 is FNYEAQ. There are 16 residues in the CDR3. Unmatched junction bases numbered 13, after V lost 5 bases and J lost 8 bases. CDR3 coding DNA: TGTGCCAGCAGCCCCCAACCCCAGGGACAGGGGGAAGGCTACACCTTC. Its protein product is CASSPQPQGQGEGYTF.

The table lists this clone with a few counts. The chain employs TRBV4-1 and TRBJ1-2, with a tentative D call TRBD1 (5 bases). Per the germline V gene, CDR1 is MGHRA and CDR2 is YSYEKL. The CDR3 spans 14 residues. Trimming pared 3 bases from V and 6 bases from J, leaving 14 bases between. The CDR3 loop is CASSHLGGGDGYTF. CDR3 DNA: TGCGCCAGCAGCCATCTGGGGGGAGGAGATGGCTACACCTTC.

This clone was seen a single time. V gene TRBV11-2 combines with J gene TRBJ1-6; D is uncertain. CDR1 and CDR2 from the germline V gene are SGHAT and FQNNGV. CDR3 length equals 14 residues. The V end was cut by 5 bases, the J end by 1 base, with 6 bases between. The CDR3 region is CASSPRSYNSPLHF. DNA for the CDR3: TGTGCCAGCAGCCCTAGGTCCTATAATTCACCCCTCCACTTT.

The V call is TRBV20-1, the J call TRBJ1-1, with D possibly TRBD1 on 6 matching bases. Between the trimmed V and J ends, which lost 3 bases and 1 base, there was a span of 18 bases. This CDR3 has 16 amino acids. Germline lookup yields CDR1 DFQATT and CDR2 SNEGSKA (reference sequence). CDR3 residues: CSASYLSPGANTEAFF. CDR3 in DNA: TGCAGTGCTAGTTATCTAAGTCCAGGGGCGAACACTGAAGCTTTCTTT.

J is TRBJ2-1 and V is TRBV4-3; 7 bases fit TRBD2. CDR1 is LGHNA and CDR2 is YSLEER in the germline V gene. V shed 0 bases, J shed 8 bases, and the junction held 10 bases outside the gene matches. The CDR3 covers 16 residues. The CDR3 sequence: CASSQDAAGRQDEQFF. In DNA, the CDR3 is TGCGCCAGCAGCCAAGATGCAGCGGGGCGCCAAGATGAGCAGTTCTTC.

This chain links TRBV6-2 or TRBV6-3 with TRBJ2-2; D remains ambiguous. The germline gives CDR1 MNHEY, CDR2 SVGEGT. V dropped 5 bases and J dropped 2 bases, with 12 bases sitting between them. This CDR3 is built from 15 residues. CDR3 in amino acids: CASSPYPSNTGELFF. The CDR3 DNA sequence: TGTGCCAGCAGTCCCTATCCGTCCAACACCGGGGAGCTGTTTTTT.

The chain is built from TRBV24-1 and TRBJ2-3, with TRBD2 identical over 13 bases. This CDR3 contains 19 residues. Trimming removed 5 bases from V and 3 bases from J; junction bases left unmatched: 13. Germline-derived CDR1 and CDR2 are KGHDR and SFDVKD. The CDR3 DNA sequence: TGTGCCACCAGTGGCCCCACTAGCGGGGGGGCCTTTAGTACAGATACGCAGTATTTT. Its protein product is CATSGPTSGGAFSTDTQYF.

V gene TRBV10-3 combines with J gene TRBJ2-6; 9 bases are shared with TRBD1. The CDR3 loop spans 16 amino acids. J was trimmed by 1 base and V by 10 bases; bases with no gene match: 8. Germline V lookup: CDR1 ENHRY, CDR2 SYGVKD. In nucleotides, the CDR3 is TGTGCCAGCTGGACAGGGGTTTATTCTGGGGCCAACGTCCTGACTTTC. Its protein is CASWTGVYSGANVLTF.

CDR3 loop: CASSSTRTGRTDTQYF. The CDR3 DNA is TGTGCCAGCAGTTCAACCAGGACTGGCCGCACAGATACGCAGTATTTT. The V and J genes are TRBV28 and TRBJ2-3, with D possibly being TRBD2 (5 bases). Trimming stripped 4 bases from V and 1 base from J, with 15 bases between. Germline CDR1 and CDR2: MDHEN and SYDVKM. This CDR3 has 16 residues.

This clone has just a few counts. The CDR3 region is CASSRLNYEQYF. In DNA form, the CDR3 reads TGTGCCAGCAGCCGGCTGAACTACGAGCAGTACTTC. The V call is TRBV14, the J call TRBJ2-7; D unclear. Germline V gene data show CDR1 as SGHDN and CDR2 as FVKESK. The CDR3 extends over 12 amino acids. Trimming took 4 bases from V and 3 from J, leaving 7 bases between them.

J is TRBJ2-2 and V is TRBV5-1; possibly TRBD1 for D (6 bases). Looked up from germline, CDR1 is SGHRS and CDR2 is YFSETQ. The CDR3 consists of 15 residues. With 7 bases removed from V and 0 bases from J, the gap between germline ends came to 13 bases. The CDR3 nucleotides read TGCGCCAGCCATCGGGACACCGCGAACACCGGGGAGCTGTTTTTT. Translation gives CASHRDTANTGELFF.

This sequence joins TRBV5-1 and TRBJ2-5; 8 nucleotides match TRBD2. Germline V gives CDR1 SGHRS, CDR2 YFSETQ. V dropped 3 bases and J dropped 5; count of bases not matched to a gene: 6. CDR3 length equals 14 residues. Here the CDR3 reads CASSWSGGQETQYF. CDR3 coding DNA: TGCGCCAGCAGCTGGTCGGGGGGGCAGGAGACCCAGTACTTC.

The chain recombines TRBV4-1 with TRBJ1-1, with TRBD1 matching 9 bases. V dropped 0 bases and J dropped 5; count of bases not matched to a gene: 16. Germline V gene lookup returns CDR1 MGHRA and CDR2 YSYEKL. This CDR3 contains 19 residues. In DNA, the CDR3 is TGCGCCAGCAGCCAAGATCGATCCGGGACAGGGAGGGTTAGAACTGAAGCTTTCTTT. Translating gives CASSQDRSGTGRVRTEAFF.

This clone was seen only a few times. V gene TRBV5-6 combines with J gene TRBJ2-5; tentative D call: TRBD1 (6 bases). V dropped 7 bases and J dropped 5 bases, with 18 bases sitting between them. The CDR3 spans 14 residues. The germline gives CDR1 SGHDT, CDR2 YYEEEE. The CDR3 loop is CASVTRGFQETQYF. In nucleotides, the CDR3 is TGTGCCAGCGTAACCAGGGGTTTTCAGGAGACCCAGTACTTC.

The chain's CDR3 is CASSLSPASGKDTQYF. The CDR3 coding sequence is TGTGCCAGCAGCTTAAGCCCGGCTAGCGGTAAAGATACGCAGTATTTT. V and J are TRBV7-9 and TRBJ2-3; 7 nucleotides match TRBD2. J lost 5 bases, V lost 2 bases, and 10 bases had no gene match. There are 16 residues in the CDR3. CDR1 is SEHNR, CDR2 FQNEAQ, per germline (reference sequence).

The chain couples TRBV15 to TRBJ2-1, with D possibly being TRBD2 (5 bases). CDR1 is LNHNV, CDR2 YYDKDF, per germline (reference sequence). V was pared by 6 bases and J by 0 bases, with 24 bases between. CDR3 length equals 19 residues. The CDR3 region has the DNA TGTGCCACCAGTCCCCGGGGTCCTGCCACCGCCCCCTCCTACAATGAGCAGTTCTTC. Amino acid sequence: CATSPRGPATAPSYNEQFF.

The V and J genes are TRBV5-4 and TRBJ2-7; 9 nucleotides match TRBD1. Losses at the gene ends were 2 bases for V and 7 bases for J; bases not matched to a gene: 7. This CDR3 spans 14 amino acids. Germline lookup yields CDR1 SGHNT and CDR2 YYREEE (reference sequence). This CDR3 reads CASSFDRGAREQYF. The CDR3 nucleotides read TGTGCCAGCAGCTTTGACAGGGGGGCGAGGGAGCAGTACTTC.

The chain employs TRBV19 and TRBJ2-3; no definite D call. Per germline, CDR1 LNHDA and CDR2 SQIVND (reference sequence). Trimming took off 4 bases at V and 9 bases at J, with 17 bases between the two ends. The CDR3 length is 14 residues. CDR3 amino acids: CASSNPTPPGTQYF. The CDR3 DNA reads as TGTGCCAGTAGTAACCCCACTCCCCCCGGGACGCAGTATTTT. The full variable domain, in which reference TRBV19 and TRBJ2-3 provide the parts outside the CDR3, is DGGITQSPKYLFRKEGQNVTLSCEQNLNHDAMYWYRQDPGQGLRLIYYSQIVNDFQKGDIAEGYSVSREKKESFPLTVTSAQKNPTAFYLCASSNPTPPGTQYFGPGTRLTVL.

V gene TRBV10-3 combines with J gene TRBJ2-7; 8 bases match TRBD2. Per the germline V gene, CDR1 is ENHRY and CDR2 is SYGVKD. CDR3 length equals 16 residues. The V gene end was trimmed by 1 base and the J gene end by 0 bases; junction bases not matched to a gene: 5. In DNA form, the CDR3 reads TGTGCCATCAGTGAGTTGGGAGCGGGGGACTCCTACGAGCAGTACTTC. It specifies CAISELGAGDSYEQYF.

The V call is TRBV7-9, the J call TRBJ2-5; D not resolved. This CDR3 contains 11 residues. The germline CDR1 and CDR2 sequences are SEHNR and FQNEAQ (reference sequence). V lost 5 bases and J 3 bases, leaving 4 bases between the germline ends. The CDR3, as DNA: TGTGCCAGCAGCAACAAAGAGACCCAGTACTTC. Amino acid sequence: CASSNKETQYF.

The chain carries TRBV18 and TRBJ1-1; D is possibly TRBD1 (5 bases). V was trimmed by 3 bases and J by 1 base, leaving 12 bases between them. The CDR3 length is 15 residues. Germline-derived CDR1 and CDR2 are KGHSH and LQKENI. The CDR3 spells CASSPAGRQNTEAFF. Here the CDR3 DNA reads TGTGCCAGCTCACCGGCGGGACGACAGAACACTGAAGCTTTCTTT.